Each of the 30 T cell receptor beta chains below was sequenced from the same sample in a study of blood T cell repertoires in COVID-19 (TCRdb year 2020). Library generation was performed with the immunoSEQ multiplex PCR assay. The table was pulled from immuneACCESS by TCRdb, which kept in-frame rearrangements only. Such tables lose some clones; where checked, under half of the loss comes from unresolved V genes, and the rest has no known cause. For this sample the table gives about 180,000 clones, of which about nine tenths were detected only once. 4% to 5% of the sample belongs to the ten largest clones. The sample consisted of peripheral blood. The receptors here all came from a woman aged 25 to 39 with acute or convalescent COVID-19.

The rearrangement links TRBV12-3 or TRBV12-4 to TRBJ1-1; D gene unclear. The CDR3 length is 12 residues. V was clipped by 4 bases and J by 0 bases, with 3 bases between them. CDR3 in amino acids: CASSSMNTEAFF. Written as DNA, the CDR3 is TGTGCCAGCAGTTCTATGAACACTGAAGCTTTCTTT.

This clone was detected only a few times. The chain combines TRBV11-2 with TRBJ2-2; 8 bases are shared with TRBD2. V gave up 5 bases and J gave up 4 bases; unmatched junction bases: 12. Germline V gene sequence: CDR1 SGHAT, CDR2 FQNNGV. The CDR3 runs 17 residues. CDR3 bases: TGTGCCAGCAGCGCTAGCGAGGGACTAGTCTTCACCGGGGAGCTGTTTTTT. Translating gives CASSASEGLVFTGELFF.

CDR3 in amino acids: CASSYGSGQETQYF. Written as DNA, the CDR3 is TGCGCCAGCAGCTATGGTTCCGGGCAAGAGACCCAGTACTTC. This chain joins TRBV5-1 and TRBJ2-5; the D is unclear. V lost 3 bases, J lost 2 bases, and 11 bases lay in between. Germline CDR1 reads SGHRS; CDR2 reads YFSETQ. The CDR3 is 14 amino acids.

The CDR3 DNA is TGTGCCAGCAGCAGGGTGGGCGAAAAACTGTTTTTT. It yields the protein CASSRVGEKLFF. V usage is TRBV12-3 or TRBV12-4 and J usage is TRBJ1-4, with D maybe TRBD1 (5 bases). V lost 6 bases, J lost 8 bases, and 10 bases lay in between. This CDR3 is built from 12 residues.

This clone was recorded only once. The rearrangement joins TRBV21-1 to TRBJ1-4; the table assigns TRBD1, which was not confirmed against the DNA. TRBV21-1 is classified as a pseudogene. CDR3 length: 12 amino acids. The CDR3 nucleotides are TGTGCCAGCATCAGGGGGCAAGAAAAACTGTTTTTT. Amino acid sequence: CASIRGQEKLFF.

The CDR3 region has the DNA TGTGCCAGCTCAGCACAGAACAATGGCTACACCTTC. This gives the protein CASSAQNNGYTF. The rearrangement joins TRBV18 to TRBJ1-2; no definite D call. The CDR3 contains 12 residues. Looked up from germline, CDR1 is KGHSH and CDR2 is LQKENI. Trimming took off 5 bases at V and 6 bases at J, with 10 bases between the two ends.

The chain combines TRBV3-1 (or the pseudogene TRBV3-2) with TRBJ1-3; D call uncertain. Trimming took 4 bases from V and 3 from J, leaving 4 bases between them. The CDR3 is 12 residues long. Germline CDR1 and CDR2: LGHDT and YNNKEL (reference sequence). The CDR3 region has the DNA TGTGCCAGCAGCCGGAGTGGAAACACCATATATTTT. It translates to CASSRSGNTIYF.

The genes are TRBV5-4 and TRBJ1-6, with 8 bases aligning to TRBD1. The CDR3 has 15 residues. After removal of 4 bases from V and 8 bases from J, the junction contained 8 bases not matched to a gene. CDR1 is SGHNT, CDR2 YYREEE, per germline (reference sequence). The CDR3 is CASSARQGKDSPLHF. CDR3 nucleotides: TGTGCCAGCAGCGCTCGACAGGGGAAAGATTCACCCCTCCACTTT.

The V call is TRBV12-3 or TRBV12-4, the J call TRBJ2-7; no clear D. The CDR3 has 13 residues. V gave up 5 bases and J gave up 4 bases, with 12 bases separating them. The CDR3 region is CASSPLFSYEQYF. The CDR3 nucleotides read TGTGCCAGCAGTCCCCTATTTTCTTACGAGCAGTACTTC.

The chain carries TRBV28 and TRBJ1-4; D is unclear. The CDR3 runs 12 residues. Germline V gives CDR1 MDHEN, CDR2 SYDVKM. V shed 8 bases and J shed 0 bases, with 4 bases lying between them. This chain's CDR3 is CASSTTNEKLFF. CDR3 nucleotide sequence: TGTGCCAGCTCCACAACTAATGAAAAACTGTTTTTT.

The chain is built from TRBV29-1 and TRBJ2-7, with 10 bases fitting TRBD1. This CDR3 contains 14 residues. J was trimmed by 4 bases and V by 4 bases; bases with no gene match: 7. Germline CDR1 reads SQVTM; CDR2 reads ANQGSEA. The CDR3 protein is CSVVGTGEEYEQYF. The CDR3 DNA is TGCAGCGTTGTAGGGACAGGGGAAGAATACGAGCAGTACTTC.

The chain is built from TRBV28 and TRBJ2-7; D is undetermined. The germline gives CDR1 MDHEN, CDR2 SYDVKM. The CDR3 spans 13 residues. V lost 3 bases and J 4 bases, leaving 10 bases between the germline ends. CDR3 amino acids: CASSFEIAYEQYF. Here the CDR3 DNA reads TGTGCCAGCAGTTTTGAGATCGCGTACGAGCAGTACTTC.

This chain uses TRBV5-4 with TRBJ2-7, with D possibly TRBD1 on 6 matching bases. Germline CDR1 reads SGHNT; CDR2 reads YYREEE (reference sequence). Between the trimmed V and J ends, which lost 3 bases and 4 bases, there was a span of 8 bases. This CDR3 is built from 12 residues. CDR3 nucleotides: TGTGCCAGCAGCTGGGACACTTACGAGCAGTACTTC. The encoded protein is CASSWDTYEQYF.

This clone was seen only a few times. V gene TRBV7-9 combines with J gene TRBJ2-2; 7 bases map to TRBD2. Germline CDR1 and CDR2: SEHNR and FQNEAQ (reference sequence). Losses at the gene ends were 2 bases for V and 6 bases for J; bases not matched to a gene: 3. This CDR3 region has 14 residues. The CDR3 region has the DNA TGTGCCAGCAGCTTACAGGCGGGAGCCGGGGAGCTGTTTTTT. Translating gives CASSLQAGAGELFF.

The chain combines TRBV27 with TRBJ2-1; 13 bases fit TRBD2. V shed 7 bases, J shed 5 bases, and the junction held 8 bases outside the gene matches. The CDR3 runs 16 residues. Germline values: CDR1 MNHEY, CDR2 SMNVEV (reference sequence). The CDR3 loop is CASTLRLAGGDNEQFF. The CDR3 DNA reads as TGTGCCAGCACCCTCAGACTAGCGGGAGGCGACAATGAGCAGTTCTTC.

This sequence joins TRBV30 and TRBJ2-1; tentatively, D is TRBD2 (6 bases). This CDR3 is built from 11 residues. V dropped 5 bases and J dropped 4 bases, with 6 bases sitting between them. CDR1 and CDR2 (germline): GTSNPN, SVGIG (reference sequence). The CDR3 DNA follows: TGTGCCTGGGGGACTTACAATGAGCAGTTCTTC. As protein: CAWGTYNEQFF.

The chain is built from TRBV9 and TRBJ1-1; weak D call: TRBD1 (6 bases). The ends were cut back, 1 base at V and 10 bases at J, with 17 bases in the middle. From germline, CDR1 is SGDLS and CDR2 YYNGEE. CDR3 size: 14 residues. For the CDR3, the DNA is TGTGCCAGCAGCGTATCAGTGACAGGAAAAGTAGCTTTCTTT. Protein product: CASSVSVTGKVAFF.

Written as DNA, the CDR3 is TGTGCCAGCAGTCGGCTGAGGAGGCAGGAGACCCAGTACTTC. Translating it yields CASSRLRRQETQYF. J is TRBJ2-5 and V is TRBV2; D is perhaps TRBD2 (5 bases). The V gene's germline CDR1 is SNHLY and CDR2 FYNNEI. V lost 5 bases and J 5 bases, leaving 15 bases between the germline ends. The CDR3 sequence is 14 residues long.

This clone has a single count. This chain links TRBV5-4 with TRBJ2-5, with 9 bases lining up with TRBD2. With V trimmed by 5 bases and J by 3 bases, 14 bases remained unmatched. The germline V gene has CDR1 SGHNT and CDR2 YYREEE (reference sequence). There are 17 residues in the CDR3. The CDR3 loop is CASRRWGKGGREETQYF. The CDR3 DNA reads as TGTGCCAGCAGGAGATGGGGGAAGGGCGGGAGGGAAGAGACCCAGTACTTC.

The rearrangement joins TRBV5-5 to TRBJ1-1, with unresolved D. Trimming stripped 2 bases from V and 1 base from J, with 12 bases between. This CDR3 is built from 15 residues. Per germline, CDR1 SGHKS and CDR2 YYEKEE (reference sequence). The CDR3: CASSFRGIGNTEAFF. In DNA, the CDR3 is TGTGCCAGCAGCTTTAGAGGGATCGGGAACACTGAAGCTTTCTTT.

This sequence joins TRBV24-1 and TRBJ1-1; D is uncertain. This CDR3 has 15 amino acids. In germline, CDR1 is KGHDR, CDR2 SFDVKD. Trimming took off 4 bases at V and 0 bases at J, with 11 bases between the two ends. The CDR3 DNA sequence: TGTGCCACCAGTGACCCTGGACTCTTGAACACTGAAGCTTTCTTT. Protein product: CATSDPGLLNTEAFF.

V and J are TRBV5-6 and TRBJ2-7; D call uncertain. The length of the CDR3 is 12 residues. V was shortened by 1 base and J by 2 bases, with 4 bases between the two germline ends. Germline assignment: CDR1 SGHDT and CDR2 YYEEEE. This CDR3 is CASSLFTYEQYF. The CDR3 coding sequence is TGTGCCAGCAGCTTGTTCACCTACGAGCAGTACTTC.

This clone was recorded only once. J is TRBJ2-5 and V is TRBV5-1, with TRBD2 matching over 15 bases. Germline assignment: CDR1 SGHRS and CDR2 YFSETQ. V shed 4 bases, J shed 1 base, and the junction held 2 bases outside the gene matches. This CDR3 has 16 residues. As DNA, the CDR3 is TGCGCCAGCAGCCCGGGACTAGCGGGAGGCCAAGAGACCCAGTACTTC. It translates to CASSPGLAGGQETQYF.

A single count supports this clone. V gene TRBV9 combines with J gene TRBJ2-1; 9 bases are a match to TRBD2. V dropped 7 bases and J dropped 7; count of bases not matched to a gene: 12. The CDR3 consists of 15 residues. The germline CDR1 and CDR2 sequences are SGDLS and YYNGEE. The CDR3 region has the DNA TGTGCCAGCTCCACCTCGCTGCGGGAGGGGAATGAGCAGTTCTTC. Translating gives CASSTSLREGNEQFF.

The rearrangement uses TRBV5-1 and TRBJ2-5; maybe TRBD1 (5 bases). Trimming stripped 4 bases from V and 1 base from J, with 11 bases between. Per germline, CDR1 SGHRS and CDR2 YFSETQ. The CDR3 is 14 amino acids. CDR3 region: CASSRTGIQETQYF. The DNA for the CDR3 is TGCGCCAGCAGCCGAACAGGCATCCAAGAGACCCAGTACTTC.

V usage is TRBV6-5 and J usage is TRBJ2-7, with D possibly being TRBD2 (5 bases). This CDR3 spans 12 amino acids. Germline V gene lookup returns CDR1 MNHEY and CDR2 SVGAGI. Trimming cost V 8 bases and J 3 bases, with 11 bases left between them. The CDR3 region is CASSVGSYEQYF. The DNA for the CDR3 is TGTGCCAGCTCGGTGGGGAGCTACGAGCAGTACTTC.

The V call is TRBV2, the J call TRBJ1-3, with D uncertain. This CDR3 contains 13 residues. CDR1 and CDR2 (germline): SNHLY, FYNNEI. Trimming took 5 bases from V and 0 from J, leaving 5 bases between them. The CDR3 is CASSYSSGNTIYF. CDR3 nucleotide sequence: TGTGCCAGCAGTTATAGCTCTGGAAACACCATATATTTT.

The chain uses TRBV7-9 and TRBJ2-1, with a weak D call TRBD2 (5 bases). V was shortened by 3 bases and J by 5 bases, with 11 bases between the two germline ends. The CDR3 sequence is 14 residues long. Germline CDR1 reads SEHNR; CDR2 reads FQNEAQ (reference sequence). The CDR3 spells CASSFGSVDNEQFF. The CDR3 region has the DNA TGTGCCAGCAGCTTCGGTAGCGTGGACAATGAGCAGTTCTTC.

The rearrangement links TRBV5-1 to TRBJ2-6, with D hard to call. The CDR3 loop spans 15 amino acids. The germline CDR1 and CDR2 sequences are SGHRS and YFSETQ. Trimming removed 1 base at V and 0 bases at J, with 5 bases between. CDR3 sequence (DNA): TGCGCCAGCAGCTTGTCGTTCTCTGGGGCCAACGTCCTGACTTTC. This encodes CASSLSFSGANVLTF.

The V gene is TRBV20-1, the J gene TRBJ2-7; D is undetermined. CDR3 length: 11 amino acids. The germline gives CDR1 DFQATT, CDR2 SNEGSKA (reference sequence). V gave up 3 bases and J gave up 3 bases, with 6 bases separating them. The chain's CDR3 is CSASPNYEQYF. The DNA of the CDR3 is TGCAGTGCTAGTCCAAACTACGAGCAGTACTTC.